The 28 T cell receptor beta chains listed next were all sequenced from one sample in a study of CD8 T cells in ankylosing spondylitis. The study's findings and limits: In ankylosing spondylitis blood, a motif of several highly homologous TCR beta variants appeared characteristic.

These receptors' targets are unknown. TCRdb processed the 5' RACE reads anew with MiXCR; each CDR3 protein has one entry. The sample carries 750,000 to 850,000 distinct CDR3 sequences, approximately 12% recorded once. The sample was blood, either unsorted or a sorted T cell fraction (not recorded which). The receptor source for this set is a male donor with ankylosing spondylitis.

V and J are TRBV19 and TRBJ1-1; D not certain. Trimming cost V 7 bases and J 0 bases, with 18 bases left between them. CDR3 length: 16 residues. Germline CDR1 LNHDA, CDR2 SQIVND (reference sequence). The CDR3 bases are TGTGCCAGTATGGCTGCGTTACGCGTCGTGAACACTGAAGCTTTCTTT. Protein: CASMAALRVVNTEAFF.

There are a few counts of this clonotype. The V call is TRBV11-1, the J call TRBJ2-1; D gene ambiguous. CDR1 and CDR2 (germline): SGHAT, FQDESV (reference sequence). Deletions cut 6 bases from V and 5 bases from J, with 17 bases between. The CDR3 contains 15 residues. The CDR3 DNA reads TGTGCCAGCAGACATTTCAAGGGTAATGACAATGAGCAGTTCTTC. Protein product: CASRHFKGNDNEQFF.

The V gene is TRBV5-5, the J gene TRBJ2-7; D not resolved. V dropped 5 bases and J dropped 3 bases, with 12 bases sitting between them. CDR3 length: 13 amino acids. The germline gives CDR1 SGHKS, CDR2 YYEKEE (reference sequence). The CDR3 DNA follows: TGTGCCAGCAGTGGGTTACATAGCTACGAGCAGTACTTC. Translated: CASSGLHSYEQYF.

In its sample, this clonotype was seen a few times. The chain employs TRBV5-1 and TRBJ2-5; D call uncertain. CDR3 size: 12 residues. Germline V gene sequence: CDR1 SGHRS, CDR2 YFSETQ. The V gene lost 1 base and the J gene lost 4 bases, with 5 bases spanning the gap. The DNA of the CDR3 is TGCGCCAGCAGCTTGCCACGAGAGACCCAGTACTTC. Translation: CASSLPRETQYF. Supplemented by reference TRBV5-1 and TRBJ2-5, the full variable domain reads KAGVTQTPRYLIKTRGQQVTLSCSPISGHRSVSWYQQTPGQGLQFLFEYFSETQRNKGNFPGRFSGRQFSNSRSEMNVSTLELGDSALYLCASSLPRETQYFGPGTRLLVL.

The gene calls are TRBV2 and TRBJ2-5, with TRBD2 matching over 11 bases. CDR1 and CDR2 (germline): SNHLY, FYNNEI. V gave up 6 bases and J gave up 4 bases; unmatched junction bases: 7. This CDR3 region has 15 residues. The CDR3 bases are TGTGCCAGCAGCCAACGACTAGCGGGAAGAGAGACCCAGTACTTC. Translating it yields CASSQRLAGRETQYF.

This clonotype showed up many times. The V gene is TRBV12-3 or TRBV12-4, the J gene TRBJ2-1; no clear D. This CDR3 has 14 residues. V was cut by 3 bases and J by 2 bases, with 8 bases left in between. The CDR3 region has the DNA TGTGCCAGCAGTTTCTTTCTTCCCTACAATGAGCAGTTCTTC. Translating gives CASSFFLPYNEQFF.

The chain combines TRBV4-1 with TRBJ2-2; D call uncertain. The V and J ends lost 0 bases and 6 bases respectively, with 8 bases between them. CDR1 is MGHRA and CDR2 is YSYEKL in the germline V gene. The CDR3 sequence is 14 residues long. CDR3 sequence: CASSQDFRPGELFF. In DNA form, the CDR3 reads TGCGCCAGCAGCCAAGATTTTCGACCCGGGGAGCTGTTTTTT.

The chain couples TRBV7-9 to TRBJ2-1; TRBD2 matches 8 bases. Trimming removed 3 bases from V and 7 bases from J; junction bases left unmatched: 5. Germline V gene data show CDR1 as SEHNR and CDR2 as FQNEAQ (reference sequence). The CDR3 is 14 amino acids. CDR3 nucleotides: TGTGCCAGCAGCTTTAAGCGGGAGTGGAATGAGCAGTTCTTC. Translating gives CASSFKREWNEQFF. The entire variable domain, with the rest obtained from reference TRBV7-9 and TRBJ2-1, is as follows: DTGVSQNPRHKITKRGQNVTFRCDPISEHNRLYWYRQTLGQGPEFLTYFQNEAQLEKSRLLSDRFSAERPKGSFSTLEIQRTEQGDSAMYLCASSFKREWNEQFFGPGTRLTVL.

As DNA, the CDR3 is TGCAGTGCGCCTAAGGGCGGGACAGGGATGGGGGAGACCCAGTACTTC. Its protein product is CSAPKGGTGMGETQYF. The V and J genes are TRBV20-1 and TRBJ2-5, with 9 nucleotides matching TRBD1. Looked up from germline, CDR1 is DFQATT and CDR2 is SNEGSKA (reference sequence). This CDR3 is built from 16 residues. J was trimmed by 5 bases and V by 6 bases; bases with no gene match: 16.

The sample holds many counts of this clonotype. The chain is built from TRBV18 and TRBJ1-2; no clear D. CDR3 size: 13 residues. V gave up 3 bases and J gave up 8 bases, with 13 bases separating them. The V gene's germline CDR1 is KGHSH and CDR2 LQKENI. The CDR3, as DNA: TGTGCCAGCTCACCCGACACATTCGGCGGCTACACCTTC. The encoded protein is CASSPDTFGGYTF.

The rearrangement joins TRBV7-2 to TRBJ2-1; 7 positions agree with TRBD1. Trimming cost V 5 bases and J 3 bases; bases outside gene matches: 4. Looked up from germline, CDR1 is SGHTA and CDR2 is FQGNSA. The CDR3 consists of 14 residues. CDR3 in amino acids: CASSLQGIYNEQFF. In DNA form, the CDR3 reads TGTGCCAGCAGCCTACAGGGGATCTACAATGAGCAGTTCTTC.

This clonotype was counted at least ten times. The chain recombines TRBV6-2 or TRBV6-3 with TRBJ2-5; D unresolved. Trimming shortened V by 2 bases and J by 5 bases, and 9 bases separated the two germline ends. From germline, CDR1 is MNHEY and CDR2 SVGEGT. The length of the CDR3 is 13 residues. The CDR3 sequence: CASSYAARETQYF. In nucleotides, the CDR3 is TGTGCCAGCAGTTACGCGGCGCGTGAGACCCAGTACTTC.

The chain carries TRBV6-2 or TRBV6-3 and TRBJ1-5; the D gene is possibly TRBD1 (6 bases). V was clipped by 2 bases and J by 2 bases, with 25 bases between them. The CDR3 runs 20 residues. Germline V CDR1 and CDR2: MNHEY, SVGEGT. The CDR3 DNA follows: TGTGCCAGCAGTTACCGAATCACGACCGGGACACTCGGGGGCAATCAGCCCCAGCATTTT. Its protein product is CASSYRITTGTLGGNQPQHF.

This clonotype occurred a few times. J is TRBJ2-5 and V is TRBV20-1; 9 bases align to TRBD2. Germline V gene lookup returns CDR1 DFQATT and CDR2 SNEGSKA (reference sequence). The CDR3 length is 14 residues. Trimming cost V 5 bases and J 2 bases; bases outside gene matches: 6. The CDR3 is CSAQYSGGQETQYF. The CDR3 nucleotides read TGCAGTGCTCAATATAGCGGGGGTCAAGAGACCCAGTACTTC.

This clonotype came up a few times. The chain combines TRBV15 with TRBJ1-3; D may be TRBD1 (6 bases). The CDR3 runs 16 residues. Germline CDR1 is LNHNV and CDR2 is YYDKDF (reference sequence). Trimming shortened V by 0 bases and J by 7 bases, and 16 bases separated the two germline ends. The CDR3 DNA reads as TGTGCCACCAGCAGAGAACTGACAGGTCTGGGTAACACCATATATTTT. Translating gives CATSRELTGLGNTIYF.

This clonotype has more than one count but fewer than ten. V usage is TRBV14 and J usage is TRBJ2-6; TRBD1 might be the D (6 bases). This CDR3 has 18 residues. Trimming took off 6 bases at V and 0 bases at J, with 18 bases between the two ends. The V gene's germline CDR1 is SGHDN and CDR2 FVKESK. CDR3 region: CASRPTGFFSSGANVLTF. The CDR3 nucleotides are TGTGCCAGCAGGCCCACAGGGTTCTTTAGCTCTGGGGCCAACGTCCTGACTTTC. The full variable domain, with the rest looked up from reference TRBV14 and TRBJ2-6, is EAGVTQFPSHSVIEKGQTVTLRCDPISGHDNLYWYRRVMGKEIKFLLHFVKESKQDESGMPNNRFLAERTGGTYSTLKVQPAELEDSGVYFCASRPTGFFSSGANVLTFGAGSRLTVL.

In this sample, this clonotype turned up many times. The genes are TRBV20-1 and TRBJ1-1, with 9 nucleotides matching TRBD1. Germline loops: CDR1 DFQATT, CDR2 SNEGSKA (reference sequence). The CDR3 is 12 residues long. The CDR3 DNA sequence: TGCAGCCCGAGACAGGGGGGCACTGAAGCTTTCTTT. Protein sequence: CSPRQGGTEAFF.

V and J are TRBV7-6 and TRBJ1-1, with a possible D match to TRBD1 (5 bases). V was shortened by 6 bases and J by 3 bases, with 11 bases between the two germline ends. The CDR3 totals 13 residues. Germline CDR1 is SGHVS and CDR2 is FNYEAQ. CDR3 sequence (DNA): TGTGCCAGCAGTAGCGACAGATACACTGAAGCTTTCTTT. It yields the protein CASSSDRYTEAFF. The whole variable domain, remainder taken from reference TRBV7-6 and TRBJ1-1, is GAGVSQSPRYKVTKRGQDVALRCDPISGHVSLYWYRQALGQGPEFLTYFNYEAQQDKSGLPNDRFSAERPEGSISTLTIQRTEQRDSAMYRCASSSDRYTEAFFGQGTRLTVV.

The chain employs TRBV19 and TRBJ1-2; no reliable D call. Germline lookup yields CDR1 LNHDA and CDR2 SQIVND (reference sequence). Trimming shortened V by 2 bases and J by 2 bases, and 12 bases separated the two germline ends. The CDR3 runs to 15 residues. CDR3 protein: CASSIRADGNYGYTF. Written as DNA, the CDR3 is TGTGCCAGTAGTATACGGGCAGACGGGAACTATGGCTACACCTTC.

V usage is TRBV6-1 and J usage is TRBJ2-5; 9 nucleotides align to TRBD2. The length of the CDR3 is 16 residues. V dropped 6 bases and J dropped 6; count of bases not matched to a gene: 14. CDR1 is MNHNS and CDR2 is SASEGT in the germline V gene. The CDR3 sequence: CASRPKAGGTRQTQYF. In DNA, the CDR3 is TGTGCCAGCAGACCTAAGGCGGGAGGGACTCGTCAGACCCAGTACTTC.

This clonotype was detected only a few times. This chain uses TRBV20-1 with TRBJ2-1; 14 positions agree with TRBD2. CDR3 size: 16 residues. The V gene's germline CDR1 is DFQATT and CDR2 SNEGSKA (reference sequence). J gave up 6 bases and V 6 bases, and 10 bases lay outside the gene matches. CDR3 amino acids: CSANGLAGGVGNEQFF. CDR3 DNA: TGCAGTGCGAACGGACTAGCGGGAGGTGTCGGCAATGAGCAGTTCTTC.

This clonotype was counted a few times. The V call is TRBV10-3, the J call TRBJ1-1; 8 positions agree with TRBD1. Losses at the gene ends were 10 bases for V and 4 bases for J; bases not matched to a gene: 2. The CDR3 totals 11 residues. Per germline, CDR1 ENHRY and CDR2 SYGVKD. CDR3 DNA: TGTGCCACCACAGGGGGCACTGAAGCTTTCTTT. This encodes CATTGGTEAFF.

In its sample, this clonotype was seen a few times. This rearrangement joins TRBV5-6 to TRBJ1-5; 7 bases line up with TRBD1. Germline CDR1 is SGHDT and CDR2 is YYEEEE. The CDR3 runs 17 residues. V lost 4 bases and J lost 9; bases outside the gene matches: 19. The CDR3 DNA is TGTGCCAGCAGCCTGCACAGGGGAGACTCCTTATTTACGCCCCAGCATTTT. Protein: CASSLHRGDSLFTPQHF.

This chain joins TRBV5-1 and TRBJ2-1, with 14 bases matching TRBD2. The CDR3 covers 16 residues. V gave up 4 bases and J gave up 9 bases; unmatched junction bases: 9. Germline V CDR1 and CDR2: SGHRS, YFSETQ. The CDR3 loop is CASSVPGLAGEGEQFF. The CDR3 DNA sequence: TGCGCCAGCAGCGTCCCGGGACTAGCGGGAGAGGGTGAGCAGTTCTTC.

This clonotype came up many times. The gene calls are TRBV11-1 and TRBJ1-5; D unclear. Germline CDR1 and CDR2: SGHAT and FQDESV (reference sequence). This CDR3 is 13 amino acids long. V lost 4 bases to trimming and J lost 4 bases, with 8 bases between them. CDR3 region: CASSYDVNQPQHF. CDR3 nucleotide sequence: TGTGCCAGCAGCTACGATGTGAATCAGCCCCAGCATTTT.

This clonotype was counted a few times. The chain employs TRBV28 and TRBJ1-1, with D unclear. The CDR3 sequence is 14 residues long. The germline V and J ends were trimmed by 7 bases and 7 bases, with 19 bases remaining between them. Germline-derived CDR1 and CDR2 are MDHEN and SYDVKM. CDR3 bases: TGTGCCAGCAAGATGTTCGGATTCGTGGGTGAAGCTTTCTTT. Translation gives CASKMFGFVGEAFF. The entire variable domain, with the rest obtained from reference TRBV28 and TRBJ1-1, is as follows: DVKVTQSSRYLVKRTGEKVFLECVQDMDHENMFWYRQDPGLGLRLIYFSYDVKMKEKGDIPEGYSVSREKKERFSLILESASTNQTSMYLCASKMFGFVGEAFFGQGTRLTVV.

This clonotype was picked up a small number of times. The chain has TRBV10-3 and TRBJ2-2; D is tentatively TRBD1 or TRBD2 (6 bases each). Germline loops: CDR1 ENHRY, CDR2 SYGVKD. The CDR3 runs to 16 residues. V dropped 3 bases and J dropped 5 bases, with 16 bases sitting between them. CDR3 nucleotide sequence: TGTGCCATCAGTGACCCCGGCAGGGGAGGAACCGGGGAGCTGTTTTTT. This encodes CAISDPGRGGTGELFF.

This chain connects TRBV6-5 to TRBJ1-2; possible D gene TRBD1, 6 bases. Trimming cost V 0 bases and J 7 bases, with 12 bases left between them. Germline CDR1 MNHEY, CDR2 SVGAGI. There are 14 residues in the CDR3. CDR3 in DNA: TGTGCCAGCAGTTACTCGAGACAGGTCCTTGGCTACACCTTC. This gives the protein CASSYSRQVLGYTF.